Shown below are 15 T cell receptor beta chains from a single sample sequenced in a study of T cells in Graves' hyperthyroidism and ophthalmopathy. Amplification targeted TCR beta CDR3 regions from RNA transcripts. A set of HTBI primers served as the primers for a first-round RT-PCR of the TCR CDR3. From the multiplex PCR reads, TCRdb called clonotypes with MiXCR, one entry per CDR3 protein. The profile shows more than 350,000 distinct CDR3 sequences, roughly 15% of them singletons. The sequenced material came from blood. The receptor set was obtained from a woman aged 25 to 39 with Graves' ophthalmopathy.

In this sample, this clonotype turned up a few times. J is TRBJ2-5 and V is TRBV6-2 or TRBV6-3; TRBD2 aligns across 9 bases. Trimming at V came to 2 bases and at J to 4 bases, leaving 5 bases not matched to a gene. This CDR3 comprises 15 residues. The germline CDR1 and CDR2 sequences are MNHEY and SVGEGT. DNA for the CDR3: TGTGCCAGCAGTTACCCGCGGGGGGGTAGAGAGACCCAGTACTTC. It specifies CASSYPRGGRETQYF.

This clonotype showed up many times. The rearrangement links TRBV12-3 or TRBV12-4 to TRBJ1-2; D remains ambiguous. V was pared by 6 bases and J by 4 bases, with 12 bases between. The CDR3 is made up of 13 amino acids. CDR3 DNA: TGTGCCAGCAGATACAGCTTGACCTATGGCTACACCTTC. It codes for CASRYSLTYGYTF.

This clonotype was seen ten or more times. V usage is TRBV30 and J usage is TRBJ1-1; no clear D gene. CDR1 and CDR2 (germline): GTSNPN, SVGIG (reference sequence). Trimming cost V 7 bases and J 4 bases, with 16 bases left between them. This CDR3 comprises 13 residues. The CDR3 DNA is TGTGCCTCTGACACGACTGTAAGCACTGAAGCTTTCTTT. Protein sequence: CASDTTVSTEAFF.

This clonotype has at least ten counts. The CDR3 nucleotides are TGTGCCACCCAATTCCGGGGGGGTTTGTCCGGTTCACCCCTCCACTTT. It encodes CATQFRGGLSGSPLHF. The chain uses TRBV12-3 or TRBV12-4 and TRBJ1-6, with D tentatively TRBD1 (5 bases). V lost 10 bases and J lost 9, with 25 bases in between. The CDR3 is 16 amino acids.

This clonotype was picked up one time. The genes are TRBV28 and TRBJ2-5, with 10 bases identical to TRBD2. Trimming cost V 5 bases and J 0 bases; bases outside gene matches: 3. The CDR3 runs to 15 residues. Germline V gene data show CDR1 as MDHEN and CDR2 as SYDVKM. The CDR3, as DNA: TGTGCCAGCAGTCCACTAGCGGGGTACCAAGAGACCCAGTACTTC. As protein: CASSPLAGYQETQYF. Using reference TRBV28 and TRBJ2-5 for the parts outside the CDR3, the full variable domain is DVKVTQSSRYLVKRTGEKVFLECVQDMDHENMFWYRQDPGLGLRLIYFSYDVKMKEKGDIPEGYSVSREKKERFSLILESASTNQTSMYLCASSPLAGYQETQYFGPGTRLLVL.

With respect to this clonotype: A much larger clonotype is one base distant, so this may be a read error. The genes are TRBV10-2 and TRBJ1-1; 8 nucleotides line up with TRBD1. There are 14 residues in the CDR3. Germline CDR1 is WSHSY and CDR2 is SAAADI. CDR3 DNA: TGCGCCAGCAGTCCGTGGACAGGGAACGCTGAAGCTTTCTTT. Encoded protein: CASSPWTGNAEAFF.

The DNA of the CDR3 is TGTGCCAGCCGCCCGTTCGGCAAGGGAGGGTATGGCTACACCTTC. It specifies CASRPFGKGGYGYTF. The chain joins TRBV12-3 or TRBV12-4 to TRBJ1-2, with D uncertain. V was shortened by 8 bases and J by 5 bases, with 21 bases between the two germline ends. The CDR3 covers 15 residues.

This clonotype was seen a handful of times. This chain joins TRBV6-1 and TRBJ1-3; TRBD1 agrees at 8 bases. Germline CDR1 and CDR2: MNHNS and SASEGT. This CDR3 is built from 14 residues. The junction had 9 bases not matched to a gene; V was cut back by 4 bases and J by 10 bases. CDR3 amino acids: CASSGGQGAETIYF. In DNA form, the CDR3 reads TGTGCCAGCAGTGGGGGGCAGGGGGCGGAAACCATATATTTT.

This clonotype was observed many times. This chain connects TRBV6-6 to TRBJ2-1, with TRBD2 matching over 14 bases. The CDR3 runs 17 residues. With V trimmed by 2 bases and J by 7 bases, 7 bases remained unmatched. CDR1 and CDR2 (germline): MNHNY, SVGAGI (reference sequence). CDR3 sequence: CASSYDRLAGGTNEQFF. CDR3 coding DNA: TGTGCCAGCAGTTACGATAGACTAGCGGGGGGGACAAATGAGCAGTTCTTC.

This clonotype was seen at least ten times. V is TRBV30 and J is TRBJ2-1; D is unclear. With 4 bases removed from V and 0 bases from J, the gap between germline ends came to 10 bases. The CDR3 has 14 residues. CDR1 GTSNPN and CDR2 SVGIG come from the germline V gene (reference sequence). The CDR3 DNA sequence: TGTGCCTGGAACGCCGGTAGCTCCTACAATGAGCAGTTCTTC. Its translation is CAWNAGSSYNEQFF.

Many counts were recorded for this clonotype. This sequence joins TRBV2 and TRBJ2-1, with D hard to call. The V gene lost 10 bases and the J gene lost 5 bases, with 18 bases spanning the gap. Germline V gene lookup returns CDR1 SNHLY and CDR2 FYNNEI. The CDR3 is made up of 14 amino acids. CDR3 amino acids: CANSRVRANNEQFF. CDR3 nucleotides: TGTGCCAACTCCCGGGTCCGGGCCAACAATGAGCAGTTCTTC. Full variable domain (missing parts from reference TRBV2 and TRBJ2-1): EPEVTQTPSHQVTQMGQEVILRCVPISNHLYFYWYRQILGQKVEFLVSFYNNEISEKSEIFDDQFSVERPDGSNFTLKIRSTKLEDSAMYFCANSRVRANNEQFFGPGTRLTVL.

The table lists this clonotype with many counts. The gene calls are TRBV2 and TRBJ1-1; D is ambiguous. Germline values: CDR1 SNHLY, CDR2 FYNNEI. This CDR3 has 12 amino acids. With 5 bases removed from V and 5 bases from J, the gap between germline ends came to 9 bases. The CDR3 loop reads CASSLGWTEAFF. DNA of the CDR3: TGTGCCAGCAGTTTGGGGTGGACTGAAGCTTTCTTT.

This clonotype was seen many times. The chain uses TRBV6-1 and TRBJ2-5; 12 nucleotides agree with TRBD1. The V and J ends lost 5 bases and 5 bases, in that order; junction bases with no gene match: 6. This CDR3 comprises 15 residues. Germline CDR1 reads MNHNS; CDR2 reads SASEGT. CDR3 residues: CASSPRDRGRETQYF. For the CDR3, the DNA is TGTGCCAGCAGTCCGAGGGACAGGGGGCGTGAGACCCAGTACTTC.

This sequence joins TRBV28 and TRBJ1-5; 8 nucleotides match TRBD1. The CDR3 is 18 amino acids. Germline V gene lookup returns CDR1 MDHEN and CDR2 SYDVKM. The V gene end was trimmed by 3 bases and the J gene end by 0 bases; junction bases not matched to a gene: 10. The CDR3 DNA reads TGTGCCAGCAGTTTCCCTCGGACAGGGTCGTATAGCAATCAGCCCCAGCATTTT. It codes for CASSFPRTGSYSNQPQHF.

The sample holds a few counts of this clonotype. The chain recombines TRBV20-1 with TRBJ1-5; 10 bases line up with TRBD1. The V gene's germline CDR1 is DFQATT and CDR2 SNEGSKA (reference sequence). There are 17 residues in the CDR3. V gave up 6 bases and J gave up 7 bases; unmatched junction bases: 18. The CDR3 DNA sequence: TGCAGTGCCGAAAACGGCCCCGGGACAGGGGAGGACCAGCCCCAGCATTTT. Translation: CSAENGPGTGEDQPQHF.